This TCR beta chain was recovered during a study of PD-1 blockade in classical Hodgkin lymphoma. Overall study context: It was nivolumab at 3 mg/kg, given intravenously every 2 weeks, that patients received.

Time point specified: cycle 4 day 1 (C4D1), after more than 5 weeks of nivolumab. All trial patients relapsed after autologous stem cell transplantation. The study, taken as a whole, reports: Reports indicated that newly diagnosed patients had lower baseline TCR diversity than healthy donors did. Only CD4+ TCR diversity, not CD8+, had risen significantly by C4D1.

This clone was seen a few times. Its antigen is not known. The method was immunoSEQ multiplex PCR; TCRdb's version includes in-frame clones alone and lacks a portion of them. Counted here are around 60,000 clones, around 94% occurring once; the ten biggest clones make up around 8%. The CDR3 consists of 19 residues. The junction had 10 bases not matched to a gene; V was cut back by 4 bases and J by 0 bases. Germline-derived CDR1 and CDR2 are MNHEY and SMNVEV (reference sequence). The clonotype originates from a human donor with classical Hodgkin lymphoma. Sample: peripheral blood mononuclear cells (PBMCs), taken before the fourth cycle of nivolumab. V is TRBV27 and J is TRBJ2-2, with 11 bases aligning to TRBD2. CDR3 region: CASSSVTSGKGPNTGELFF. CDR3 nucleotides: TGTGCCAGCAGTTCCGTGACTAGCGGGAAGGGCCCGAACACCGGGGAGCTGTTTTTT.